This T cell receptor beta chain stems from a study of PD-1 blockade in classical Hodgkin lymphoma. Study details: Once every 2 weeks, patients received intravenous nivolumab at 3 mg/kg.

The assay was immunoSEQ multiplex PCR, and TCRdb's table has in-frame clones only and misses some. The repertoire consists of about 26,000 clones, with approximately 67% occurring once and the leading ten covering approximately 10%. Germline V gene sequence: CDR1 SNHLY, CDR2 FYNNEI. The germline V and J ends were trimmed by 8 bases and 6 bases, with 10 bases remaining between them. This CDR3 spans 12 amino acids. Following autologous stem cell transplantation, relapse occurred in every patient, and exposure to brentuximab vedotin varied. This sequence originates from a human donor with classical Hodgkin lymphoma. The chain recombines TRBV2 with TRBJ2-2; tentatively, D is TRBD1 (6 bases). The input for sequencing was peripheral blood mononuclear cells (PBMCs), taken before the second cycle of nivolumab. The CDR3 DNA follows: TGTGCCAGCGGAAAGGGGGCCGGGGAGCTGTTTTTT. Its protein is CASGKGAGELFF.